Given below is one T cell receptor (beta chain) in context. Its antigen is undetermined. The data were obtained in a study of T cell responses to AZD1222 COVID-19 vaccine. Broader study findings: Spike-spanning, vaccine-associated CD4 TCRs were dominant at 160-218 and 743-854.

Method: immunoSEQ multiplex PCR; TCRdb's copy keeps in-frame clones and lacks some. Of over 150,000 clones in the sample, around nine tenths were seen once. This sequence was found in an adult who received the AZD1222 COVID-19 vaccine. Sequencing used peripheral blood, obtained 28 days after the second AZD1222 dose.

The CDR3 spells CASSPQQYNEQFF. CDR3 DNA sequence: TGTGCCAGCAGCCCCCAGCAATACAATGAGCAGTTCTTC. The chain links TRBV14 to TRBJ2-1; D gene unclear. This CDR3 has 13 amino acids. Deletions cut 4 bases from V and 4 bases from J, with 8 bases between. CDR1 and CDR2 (germline): SGHDN, FVKESK.